The 28 T cell receptor beta chains presented below share a single source sample, sequenced in a study of T cells in tumors after PD-1 blockade. The method was immunoSEQ multiplex PCR; TCRdb's version includes in-frame clones alone and lacks a portion of them. The table has almost 35,000 clones, 73% seen once. The sample consisted of PBMCs, taken after anti-PD-1 treatment. The receptors here all came from a human donor with basal cell carcinoma.

This clone was counted a few times. V usage is TRBV3-1 (or the pseudogene TRBV3-2) and J usage is TRBJ2-2, with D hard to call. Germline CDR1 LGHDT, CDR2 YNNKEL (reference sequence). This CDR3 contains 11 residues. V lost 1 base to trimming and J lost 8 bases, with 2 bases between them. CDR3 residues: CASSQAGELFF. CDR3 in DNA: TGTGCCAGCAGCCAAGCTGGGGAGCTGTTTTTT.

The chain carries TRBV28 and TRBJ2-7, with 9 bases aligning to TRBD2. Germline CDR1 is MDHEN and CDR2 is SYDVKM. The ends lost 6 bases at V and 1 base at J; junction bases unmatched: 10. The length of the CDR3 is 16 residues. The CDR3, as DNA: TGTGCCAGCAGCCAGACTAGCGGAGGCGTATCCTACGAGCAGTACTTC. Residues: CASSQTSGGVSYEQYF.

The gene calls are TRBV5-4 and TRBJ2-4, with 10 positions matching TRBD1. The V gene's germline CDR1 is SGHNT and CDR2 YYREEE (reference sequence). After removal of 4 bases from V and 5 bases from J, the junction contained 9 bases not matched to a gene. The CDR3 loop spans 16 amino acids. CDR3 loop: CASSNAGQGWENIQYF. The DNA for the CDR3 is TGTGCCAGCAGCAATGCGGGACAGGGGTGGGAAAACATTCAGTACTTC.

J is TRBJ2-7 and V is TRBV19; no firm D call. Trimming took 3 bases from V and 0 from J, leaving 6 bases between them. Germline V gene lookup returns CDR1 LNHDA and CDR2 SQIVND (reference sequence). This CDR3 comprises 13 residues. CDR3: CASSIPGSYEQYF. The DNA of the CDR3 is TGTGCCAGTAGTATCCCGGGCTCCTACGAGCAGTACTTC. Together with reference TRBV19 and TRBJ2-7, the CDR3 gives the full variable domain: DGGITQSPKYLFRKEGQNVTLSCEQNLNHDAMYWYRQDPGQGLRLIYYSQIVNDFQKGDIAEGYSVSREKKESFPLTVTSAQKNPTAFYLCASSIPGSYEQYFGPGTRLTVT.

The chain has TRBV11-3 and TRBJ1-2; D remains ambiguous. The V gene lost 5 bases and the J gene lost 5 bases, with 12 bases spanning the gap. Per the germline V gene, CDR1 is SGHNT and CDR2 is YENEEA. This CDR3 spans 13 amino acids. This CDR3 is CASSPTGRYGYTF. CDR3 DNA sequence: TGTGCCAGCAGCCCGACGGGAAGGTATGGCTACACCTTC.

This chain connects TRBV5-1 to TRBJ2-2; no reliable D call. Germline lookup yields CDR1 SGHRS and CDR2 YFSETQ. Trimming took off 3 bases at V and 0 bases at J, with 9 bases between the two ends. CDR3 size: 15 residues. Here the CDR3 reads CASSSGASNTGELFF. The CDR3 DNA sequence: TGCGCCAGCAGCTCCGGAGCTTCGAACACCGGGGAGCTGTTTTTT.

The chain carries TRBV18 and TRBJ2-7; 7 bases line up with TRBD1. The CDR3 loop spans 14 amino acids. Per the germline V gene, CDR1 is KGHSH and CDR2 is LQKENI. The V gene end was trimmed by 4 bases and the J gene end by 3 bases; junction bases not matched to a gene: 6. The CDR3 region is CASSLVGQNYEQYF. DNA for the CDR3: TGTGCCAGCTCACTTGTGGGACAGAACTACGAGCAGTACTTC.

The chain is built from TRBV3-1 (or the pseudogene TRBV3-2) and TRBJ2-1; 12 bases map to TRBD2. The CDR3 runs 16 residues. In germline, CDR1 is LGHDT, CDR2 YNNKEL (reference sequence). The trim removed 4 bases at V and 9 bases at J, leaving 10 bases unmatched. The CDR3 region has the DNA TGTGCCAGCAGCCCTGAGGGGACTAGCGGGTCGGGTGAGCAGTTCTTC. Translating it yields CASSPEGTSGSGEQFF.

The table lists this clone with a few counts. The chain has TRBV13 and TRBJ2-7, with 8 bases lining up with TRBD2. The CDR3 sequence is 13 residues long. Germline values: CDR1 PRHDT, CDR2 FYEKMQ (reference sequence). V gave up 6 bases and J gave up 9 bases; unmatched junction bases: 10. The CDR3, as DNA: TGTGCCAGCAGTGCGGGACTAGGGTTAGTGCAGTACTTC. Amino acids: CASSAGLGLVQYF.

This clone was detected a few times. The J gene is TRBJ2-2, the V gene TRBV3-1 (or the pseudogene TRBV3-2), with 7 bases fitting TRBD2. The trim removed 4 bases at V and 5 bases at J, leaving 7 bases unmatched. Germline V gives CDR1 LGHDT, CDR2 YNNKEL (reference sequence). The CDR3 is 15 amino acids. The CDR3 nucleotides are TGTGCCAGCAGCCCGGGGGGATACCGAACCGGGGAGCTGTTTTTT. It specifies CASSPGGYRTGELFF.

This rearrangement joins TRBV19 to TRBJ2-3; no clear D gene. There are 14 residues in the CDR3. V lost 5 bases and J 8 bases, leaving 17 bases between the germline ends. The germline V gene has CDR1 LNHDA and CDR2 SQIVND (reference sequence). CDR3 protein: CASSRASGSITQYF. The CDR3 region has the DNA TGTGCCAGTAGTCGCGCCTCTGGGTCAATTACGCAGTATTTT.

V gene TRBV4-3 combines with J gene TRBJ2-3; 7 bases are shared with TRBD2. Germline V lookup: CDR1 LGHNA, CDR2 YSLEER. The CDR3 has 16 amino acids. The trim removed 0 bases at V and 2 bases at J, leaving 5 bases unmatched. CDR3 sequence (DNA): TGCGCCAGCAGCCAAGAGCCAGCGGGGCTCACAGATACGCAGTATTTT. Translated, it gives CASSQEPAGLTDTQYF.

The rearrangement uses TRBV4-3 and TRBJ1-2, with D possibly matching TRBD1 (5 bases). V was trimmed by 0 bases and J by 0 bases, leaving 8 bases between them. From germline, CDR1 is LGHNA and CDR2 YSLEER. This CDR3 spans 15 amino acids. This CDR3 reads CASSQDWGANYGYTF. The CDR3, as DNA: TGCGCCAGCAGCCAAGATTGGGGGGCTAACTATGGCTACACCTTC.

The CDR3, as DNA: TGTGCCAGCAGACCCCCCGGGGCAGGTGGTCAGCCCCAGCATTTT. It encodes CASRPPGAGGQPQHF. The chain couples TRBV27 to TRBJ1-5; perhaps TRBD1 as D (5 bases). The CDR3 contains 15 residues. Germline V CDR1 and CDR2: MNHEY, SMNVEV (reference sequence). V was cut by 6 bases and J by 6 bases, with 18 bases left in between.

The chain joins TRBV25-1 to TRBJ1-2, with D uncertain. The CDR3 totals 12 residues. The V end lost 6 bases, the J end lost 3 bases, and 8 bases lay between the germline ends. Germline assignment: CDR1 MGHDK and CDR2 SYGVNS. The CDR3 coding sequence is TGTGCCAGCAGCTCCCAGCACTATGGCTACACCTTC. It translates to CASSSQHYGYTF.

This chain connects TRBV4-1 to TRBJ1-1; 10 bases agree with TRBD1. Germline assignment: CDR1 MGHRA and CDR2 YSYEKL. The CDR3 consists of 18 residues. The V gene end was trimmed by 3 bases and the J gene end by 3 bases; junction bases not matched to a gene: 13. The CDR3 sequence: CASSHAPDDRGQDTEAFF. DNA of the CDR3: TGCGCCAGCAGCCATGCCCCCGATGACAGGGGGCAGGACACTGAAGCTTTCTTT.

J is TRBJ2-1 and V is TRBV4-1; possibly TRBD1 or TRBD2 for D (5 bases each). V was trimmed by 8 bases and J by 15 bases, leaving 29 bases between them. The CDR3 covers 15 residues. Germline-derived CDR1 and CDR2 are MGHRA and YSYEKL. The CDR3 bases are TGCGCCAGCGGAGTACTGGGACCCCTCGAAACTTCCCTGTTCTTC. Protein: CASGVLGPLETSLFF.

V usage is TRBV3-1 (or the pseudogene TRBV3-2) and J usage is TRBJ2-1, with D perhaps being TRBD1 or TRBD2 (6 bases each). The CDR3 covers 15 residues. Trimming stripped 7 bases from V and 7 bases from J, with 20 bases between. Germline assignment: CDR1 LGHDT and CDR2 YNNKEL (reference sequence). The CDR3 is CASTPRGISGNEQFF. DNA for the CDR3: TGTGCCAGCACCCCAAGGGGGATAAGCGGGAATGAGCAGTTCTTC.

This rearrangement joins TRBV24-1 to TRBJ2-3; D remains unclear. Germline CDR1 reads KGHDR; CDR2 reads SFDVKD. V gave up 1 base and J gave up 5 bases, with 3 bases separating them. CDR3 length: 12 amino acids. Here the CDR3 DNA reads TGTGCCACCAGTGATTTAGGAGATACGCAGTATTTT. Translation gives CATSDLGDTQYF.

The CDR3 sequence is CASSFSGGDYGYTF. DNA for the CDR3: TGTGCCAGCAGCTTTTCAGGGGGCGACTATGGCTACACCTTC. The chain carries TRBV11-1 and TRBJ1-2; 8 bases fit TRBD1. V dropped 3 bases and J dropped 3; count of bases not matched to a gene: 3. CDR1 is SGHAT, CDR2 FQDESV, per germline (reference sequence). This CDR3 has 14 amino acids.

This chain uses TRBV28 with TRBJ1-5; tentatively, D is TRBD1 (5 bases). V shed 5 bases and J shed 5 bases, with 19 bases lying between them. The CDR3 contains 16 residues. Germline loops: CDR1 MDHEN, CDR2 SYDVKM. CDR3 in amino acids: CASSLRDRWGDQPQHF. CDR3 bases: TGTGCCAGCAGTCTCCGGGACCGGTGGGGTGATCAGCCCCAGCATTTT.

J is TRBJ1-2 and V is TRBV27; 11 nucleotides line up with TRBD1. The CDR3 extends over 15 amino acids. J gave up 8 bases and V 6 bases, and 11 bases lay outside the gene matches. The germline V gene has CDR1 MNHEY and CDR2 SMNVEV (reference sequence). The CDR3, as DNA: TGTGCCAGCAGCTCTGGGACAGGGGGTATAGGGGGCTACACCTTC. Its translation is CASSSGTGGIGGYTF.

The V gene is TRBV5-4, the J gene TRBJ2-3; 9 positions match TRBD2. V was pared by 3 bases and J by 4 bases, with 12 bases of the junction left unmatched. The germline gives CDR1 SGHNT, CDR2 YYREEE (reference sequence). This CDR3 is built from 17 residues. In DNA form, the CDR3 reads TGTGCCAGCAGCTCGGCGGTGGTAGCGGGAGAGGCAGATACGCAGTATTTT. It codes for CASSSAVVAGEADTQYF. Complete variable domain (other parts from reference TRBV5-4 and TRBJ2-3): ETGVTQSPTHLIKTRGQQVTLRCSSQSGHNTVSWYQQALGQGPQFIFQYYREEENGRGNFPPRFSGLQFPNYSSELNVNALELDDSALYLCASSSAVVAGEADTQYFGPGTRLTVL.

The V gene is TRBV10-3, the J gene TRBJ2-5; D is unresolved. Trimming took off 9 bases at V and 5 bases at J, with 10 bases between the two ends. The CDR3 runs 11 residues. Germline values: CDR1 ENHRY, CDR2 SYGVKD. The CDR3 nucleotides are TGTGCCATAGGAAGTGAGGAGACCCAGTACTTC. This sequence encodes CAIGSEETQYF.

This rearrangement joins TRBV5-4 to TRBJ2-7; TRBD2 aligns across 13 bases. V dropped 0 bases and J dropped 2; count of bases not matched to a gene: 5. The CDR3 spans 17 residues. Germline CDR1 reads SGHNT; CDR2 reads YYREEE (reference sequence). The DNA of the CDR3 is TGTGCCAGCAGCTTGGCGGGACTAGCGGGGATCACCTACGAGCAGTACTTC. This encodes CASSLAGLAGITYEQYF.

V gene TRBV6-1 combines with J gene TRBJ2-6; D gene uncertain. This CDR3 has 16 residues. Trimming removed 1 base at V and 0 bases at J, with 7 bases between. CDR1 MNHNS and CDR2 SASEGT come from the germline V gene. The CDR3 DNA is TGTGCCAGCAGTGAAGGCGCAGCCTCTGGGGCCAACGTCCTGACTTTC. As protein: CASSEGAASGANVLTF.

This clone appeared many times. The chain recombines TRBV19 with TRBJ1-2, with a tentative D call TRBD1 (5 bases). Trimming took 3 bases from V and 6 from J, leaving 11 bases between them. This CDR3 is built from 13 residues. Germline assignment: CDR1 LNHDA and CDR2 SQIVND (reference sequence). The CDR3 region is CASSINKDNGYTF. CDR3 sequence (DNA): TGTGCCAGTAGTATTAATAAGGACAATGGCTACACCTTC. Complete variable domain (other parts from reference TRBV19 and TRBJ1-2): DGGITQSPKYLFRKEGQNVTLSCEQNLNHDAMYWYRQDPGQGLRLIYYSQIVNDFQKGDIAEGYSVSREKKESFPLTVTSAQKNPTAFYLCASSINKDNGYTFGSGTRLTVV.

The V gene is TRBV15, the J gene TRBJ1-5; tentatively, D is TRBD1 (6 bases). CDR3 size: 17 residues. Trimming took off 2 bases at V and 5 bases at J, with 19 bases between the two ends. Germline loops: CDR1 LNHNV, CDR2 YYDKDF (reference sequence). CDR3 DNA sequence: TGTGCCACCAGCAGACACCGGGACAATTGGACCTATCAGCCCCAGCATTTT. Amino acid sequence: CATSRHRDNWTYQPQHF.